The present entry profiles one T cell receptor beta chain with its context. Its specificity is not known. Libraries were prepared by immunoSEQ multiplex PCR; TCRdb keeps only in-frame clonotypes and omits some of them. Found here are about 70,000 clones, 70% to 90% of them singletons; the top ten hold less than 3%. This sample stems from a study of OX40 agonist ivuxolimab in advanced cancers. Looking at the study overall: Dose-escalation patients' cancers were hepatocellular carcinoma, melanoma, renal cell or head and neck cancer. Overall study findings and caveats: Low normalized T-cell clonal expansion also characterized some of the nonresponders.

Unmatched junction bases numbered 4, after V lost 4 bases and J lost 2 bases. This CDR3 contains 14 residues. Germline CDR1 SGHRS, CDR2 YFSETQ. This sequence was found in an adult with an advanced solid tumor such as melanoma, head and neck, liver or kidney cancer. The sequences come from CD4+ or CD8+ T cells sorted from blood, collected in a trial of the OX40 agonist ivuxolimab. The chain employs TRBV5-1 and TRBJ2-5; 8 positions match TRBD2. CDR3 protein: CASSGSGAQETQYF. The CDR3 nucleotides read TGCGCCAGCAGCGGTAGCGGGGCACAAGAGACCCAGTACTTC.